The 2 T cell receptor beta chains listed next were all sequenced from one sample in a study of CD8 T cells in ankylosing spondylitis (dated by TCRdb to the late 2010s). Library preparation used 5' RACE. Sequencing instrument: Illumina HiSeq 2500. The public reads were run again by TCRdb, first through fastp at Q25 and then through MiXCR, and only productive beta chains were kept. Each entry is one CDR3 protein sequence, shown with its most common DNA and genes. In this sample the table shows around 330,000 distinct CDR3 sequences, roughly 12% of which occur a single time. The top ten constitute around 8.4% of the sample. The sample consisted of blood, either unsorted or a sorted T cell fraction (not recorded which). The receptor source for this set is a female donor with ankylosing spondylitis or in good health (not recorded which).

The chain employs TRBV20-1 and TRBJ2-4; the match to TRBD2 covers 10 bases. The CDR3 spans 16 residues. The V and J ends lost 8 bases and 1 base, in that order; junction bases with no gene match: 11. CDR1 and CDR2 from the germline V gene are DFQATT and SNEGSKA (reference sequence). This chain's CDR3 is CSQSKIAGGAKNIQYF. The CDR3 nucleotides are TGCAGTCAAAGTAAGATAGCGGGAGGCGCCAAAAACATTCAGTACTTC.

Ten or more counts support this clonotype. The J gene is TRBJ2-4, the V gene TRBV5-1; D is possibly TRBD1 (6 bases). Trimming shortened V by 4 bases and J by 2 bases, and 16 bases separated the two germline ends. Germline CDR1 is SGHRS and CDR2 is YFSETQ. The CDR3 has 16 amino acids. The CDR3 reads CASSKDPGGTKNIQYF. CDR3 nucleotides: TGCGCCAGCAGCAAGGACCCTGGGGGCACCAAAAACATTCAGTACTTC.